This T cell receptor beta chain was obtained from a study of T-cell reconstitution after alpha-beta-depleted transplantation in children. Regarding this clonotype: Its antigen remains unidentified.

This sample's TCRbeta library carried unique molecular identifier barcodes. Via MiXCR, TCRdb re-called the PCR reads, giving one row per CDR3 protein. The sample includes about 420,000 distinct CDR3 sequences, roughly 17% of them seen just once. Germline assignment: CDR1 LNHNV and CDR2 YYDKDF (reference sequence). This CDR3 is 13 amino acids long. V was clipped by 0 bases and J by 4 bases, with 7 bases between them. Overall study results and limits: Some patients' high day-60 TCRbeta diversity was traced to surviving recipient T cells and thymic progenitors.

This receptor was identified in a boy younger than two who had a stem cell transplant for Wiskott-Aldrich syndrome, so the T cells may come from the graft donor. The V gene is TRBV15, the J gene TRBJ2-7; D remains ambiguous. The material sequenced was PBMCs, mostly from graft donor cells, taken 360 days after TCRalphabeta/CD19-depleted stem cell transplant. CDR3 sequence reads: CATSRDLRYEQYF. The CDR3 DNA reads as TGTGCCACCAGCAGAGATCTGCGGTACGAGCAGTACTTC.